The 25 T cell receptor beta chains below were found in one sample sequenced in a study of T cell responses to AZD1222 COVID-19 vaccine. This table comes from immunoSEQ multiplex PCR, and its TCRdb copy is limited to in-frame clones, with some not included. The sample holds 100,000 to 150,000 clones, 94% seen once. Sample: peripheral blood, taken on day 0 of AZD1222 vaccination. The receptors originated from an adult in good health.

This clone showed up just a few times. The CDR3, as DNA: TGTGCCAGCAGCCCCGGGACCTCTGTGAGGCCCCAAGAGACCCAGTACTTC. Protein: CASSPGTSVRPQETQYF. V gene TRBV5-5 combines with J gene TRBJ2-5; either TRBD1 or TRBD2 may supply D (5 bases each). This CDR3 is 17 amino acids long. Germline loops: CDR1 SGHKS, CDR2 YYEKEE (reference sequence). With 4 bases removed from V and 1 base from J, the gap between germline ends came to 20 bases. Complete variable domain (other parts from reference TRBV5-5 and TRBJ2-5): DAGVTQSPTHLIKTRGQQVTLRCSPISGHKSVSWYQQVLGQGPQFIFQYYEKEERGRGNFPDRFSARQFPNYSSELNVNALLLGDSALYLCASSPGTSVRPQETQYFGPGTRLLVL.

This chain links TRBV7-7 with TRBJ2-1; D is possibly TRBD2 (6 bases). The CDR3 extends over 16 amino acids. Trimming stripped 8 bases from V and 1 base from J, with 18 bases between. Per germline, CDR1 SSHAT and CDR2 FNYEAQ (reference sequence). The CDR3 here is CASSQVERASYNEQFF. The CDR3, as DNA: TGTGCCAGCTCCCAGGTCGAGCGGGCTTCCTACAATGAGCAGTTCTTC.

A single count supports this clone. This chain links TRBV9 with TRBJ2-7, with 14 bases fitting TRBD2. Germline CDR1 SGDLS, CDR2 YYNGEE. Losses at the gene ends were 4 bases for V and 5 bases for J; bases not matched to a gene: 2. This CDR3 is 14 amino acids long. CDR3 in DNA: TGTGCCAGCAGCCCGGGACTAGCGGGAGACGAGCAGTACTTC. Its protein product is CASSPGLAGDEQYF.

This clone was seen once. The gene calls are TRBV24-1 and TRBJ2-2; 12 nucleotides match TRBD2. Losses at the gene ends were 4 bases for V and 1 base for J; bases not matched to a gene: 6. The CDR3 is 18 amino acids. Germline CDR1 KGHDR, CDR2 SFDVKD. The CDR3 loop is CATSDPGLAGMNTGELFF. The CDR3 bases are TGTGCCACCAGTGACCCTGGACTAGCGGGAATGAACACCGGGGAGCTGTTTTTT.

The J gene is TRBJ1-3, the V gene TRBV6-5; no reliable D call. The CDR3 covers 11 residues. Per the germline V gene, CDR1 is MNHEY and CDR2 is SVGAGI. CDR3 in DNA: TGTGCTTGCAGGTTCGGAAACACCATATATTTT. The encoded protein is CACRFGNTIYF.

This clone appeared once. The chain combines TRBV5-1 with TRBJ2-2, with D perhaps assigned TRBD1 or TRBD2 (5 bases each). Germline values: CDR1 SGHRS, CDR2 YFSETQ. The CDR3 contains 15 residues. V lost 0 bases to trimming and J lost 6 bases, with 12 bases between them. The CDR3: CASSLAIGDAGELFF. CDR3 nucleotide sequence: TGCGCCAGCAGCTTGGCAATAGGGGACGCCGGGGAGCTGTTTTTT.

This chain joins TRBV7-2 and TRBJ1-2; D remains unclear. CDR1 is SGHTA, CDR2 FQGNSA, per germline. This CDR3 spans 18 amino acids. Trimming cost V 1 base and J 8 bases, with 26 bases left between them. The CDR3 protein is CASSLGRFRRASDQGYTF. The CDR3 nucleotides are TGTGCCAGCAGCTTAGGACGCTTCAGGCGGGCAAGTGATCAGGGCTACACCTTC.

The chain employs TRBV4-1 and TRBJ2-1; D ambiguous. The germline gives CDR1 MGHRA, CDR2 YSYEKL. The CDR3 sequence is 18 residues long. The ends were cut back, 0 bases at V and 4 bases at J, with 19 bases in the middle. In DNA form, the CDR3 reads TGCGCCAGCAGCCAAGACTCCCCTCGAGAGTATTCATACAATGAGCAGTTCTTC. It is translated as CASSQDSPREYSYNEQFF.

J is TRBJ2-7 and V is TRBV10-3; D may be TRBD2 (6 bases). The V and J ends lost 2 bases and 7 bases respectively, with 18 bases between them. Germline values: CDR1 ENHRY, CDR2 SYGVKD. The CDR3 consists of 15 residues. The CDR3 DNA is TGTGCCATCAGTGAGAGGGGTCTGGGCGGGGCGGAGCAGTACTTC. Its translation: CAISERGLGGAEQYF.

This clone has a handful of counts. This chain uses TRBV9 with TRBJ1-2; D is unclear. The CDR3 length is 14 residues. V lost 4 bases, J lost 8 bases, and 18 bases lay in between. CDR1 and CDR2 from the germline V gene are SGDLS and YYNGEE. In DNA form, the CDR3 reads TGTGCCAGCAGCCCCGGGCCCAATCTCGACGGCTACACCTTC. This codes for CASSPGPNLDGYTF.

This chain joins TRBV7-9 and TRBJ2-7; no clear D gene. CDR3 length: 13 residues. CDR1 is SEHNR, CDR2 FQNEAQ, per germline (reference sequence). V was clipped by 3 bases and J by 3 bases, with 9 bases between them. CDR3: CASSLEGNYEQYF. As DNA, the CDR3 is TGTGCCAGCAGCTTGGAAGGGAACTACGAGCAGTACTTC.

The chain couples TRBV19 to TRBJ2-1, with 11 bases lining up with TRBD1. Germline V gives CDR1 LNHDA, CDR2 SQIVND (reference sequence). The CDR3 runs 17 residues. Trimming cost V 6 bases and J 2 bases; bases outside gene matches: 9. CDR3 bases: TGTGCCAGTAGCCCTCGGGACAGGGGGGGAGCCTACAATGAGCAGTTCTTC. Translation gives CASSPRDRGGAYNEQFF. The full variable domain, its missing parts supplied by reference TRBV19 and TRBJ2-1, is DGGITQSPKYLFRKEGQNVTLSCEQNLNHDAMYWYRQDPGQGLRLIYYSQIVNDFQKGDIAEGYSVSREKKESFPLTVTSAQKNPTAFYLCASSPRDRGGAYNEQFFGPGTRLTVL.

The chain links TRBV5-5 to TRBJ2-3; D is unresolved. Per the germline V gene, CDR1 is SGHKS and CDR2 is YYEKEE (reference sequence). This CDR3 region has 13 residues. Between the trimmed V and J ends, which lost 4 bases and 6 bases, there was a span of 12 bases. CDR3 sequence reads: CASSADLQDTQYF. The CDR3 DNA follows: TGTGCCAGCAGCGCGGACCTGCAGGATACGCAGTATTTT.

The CDR3 nucleotides read TGTGCCAGCAGCCCCCCTAGCGGGATCGTTTCGTTGGAGCTGTTTTTT. As protein: CASSPPSGIVSLELFF. This chain connects TRBV7-6 to TRBJ2-2, with 9 nucleotides matching TRBD2. The length of the CDR3 is 16 residues. The junction had 14 bases not matched to a gene; V was cut back by 5 bases and J by 10 bases. In germline, CDR1 is SGHVS, CDR2 FNYEAQ.

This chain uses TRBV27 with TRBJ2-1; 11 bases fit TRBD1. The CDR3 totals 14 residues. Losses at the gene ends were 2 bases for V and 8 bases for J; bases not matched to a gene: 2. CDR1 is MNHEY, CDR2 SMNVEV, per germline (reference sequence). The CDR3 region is CASSLGTGGYEQFF. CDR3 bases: TGTGCCAGCAGTTTAGGGACAGGGGGGTATGAGCAGTTCTTC.

The CDR3 sequence: CASRVPGYGYTF. The CDR3 DNA reads TGTGCCAGCAGAGTACCAGGGTACGGCTACACCTTC. V usage is TRBV6-5 and J usage is TRBJ1-2, with D perhaps TRBD1 (5 bases). Germline loops: CDR1 MNHEY, CDR2 SVGAGI. The CDR3 length is 12 residues. V was trimmed by 6 bases and J by 8 bases, leaving 13 bases between them.

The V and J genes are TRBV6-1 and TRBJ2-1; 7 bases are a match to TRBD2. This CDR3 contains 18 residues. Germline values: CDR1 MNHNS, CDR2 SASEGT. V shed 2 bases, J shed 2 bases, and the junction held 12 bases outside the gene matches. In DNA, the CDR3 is TGTGCCAGCAGTGAAAGGGGTACGTACGCGGGAGCCTACAATGAGCAGTTCTTC. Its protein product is CASSERGTYAGAYNEQFF.

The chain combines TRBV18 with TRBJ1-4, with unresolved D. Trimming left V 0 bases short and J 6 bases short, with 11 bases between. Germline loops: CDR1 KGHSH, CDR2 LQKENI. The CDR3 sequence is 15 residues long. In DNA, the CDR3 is TGTGCCAGCTCACCACCGGTGGCGGGATATGAAAAACTGTTTTTT. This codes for CASSPPVAGYEKLFF.

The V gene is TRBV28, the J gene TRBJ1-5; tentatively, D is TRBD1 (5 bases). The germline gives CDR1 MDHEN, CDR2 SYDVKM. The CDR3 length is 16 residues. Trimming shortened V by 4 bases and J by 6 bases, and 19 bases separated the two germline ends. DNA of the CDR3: TGTGCCAGCAGTTCCGAAGGCCGGGGGTCTCGTCAGCCCCAGCATTTT. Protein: CASSSEGRGSRQPQHF.

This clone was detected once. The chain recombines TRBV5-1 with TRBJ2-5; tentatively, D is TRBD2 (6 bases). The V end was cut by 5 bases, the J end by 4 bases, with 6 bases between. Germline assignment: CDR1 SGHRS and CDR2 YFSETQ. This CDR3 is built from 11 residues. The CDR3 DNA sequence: TGCGCCAGCAGGGGGGGAGAGACCCAGTACTTC. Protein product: CASRGGETQYF. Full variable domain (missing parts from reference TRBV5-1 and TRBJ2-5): KAGVTQTPRYLIKTRGQQVTLSCSPISGHRSVSWYQQTPGQGLQFLFEYFSETQRNKGNFPGRFSGRQFSNSRSEMNVSTLELGDSALYLCASRGGETQYFGPGTRLLVL.

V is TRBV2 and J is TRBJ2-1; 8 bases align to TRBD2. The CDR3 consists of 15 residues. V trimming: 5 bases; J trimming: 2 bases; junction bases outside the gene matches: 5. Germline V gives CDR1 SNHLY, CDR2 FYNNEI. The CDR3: CASSSSGTTYNEQFF. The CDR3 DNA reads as TGTGCCAGCAGTAGTAGCGGGACAACCTACAATGAGCAGTTCTTC. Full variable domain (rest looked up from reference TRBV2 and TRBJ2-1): EPEVTQTPSHQVTQMGQEVILRCVPISNHLYFYWYRQILGQKVEFLVSFYNNEISEKSEIFDDQFSVERPDGSNFTLKIRSTKLEDSAMYFCASSSSGTTYNEQFFGPGTRLTVL.

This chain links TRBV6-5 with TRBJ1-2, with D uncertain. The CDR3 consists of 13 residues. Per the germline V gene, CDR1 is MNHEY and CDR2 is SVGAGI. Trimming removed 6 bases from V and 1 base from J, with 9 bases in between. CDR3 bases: TGTGCCAGCAGGGGAGCAGGTAACTATGGCTACACCTTC. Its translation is CASRGAGNYGYTF.

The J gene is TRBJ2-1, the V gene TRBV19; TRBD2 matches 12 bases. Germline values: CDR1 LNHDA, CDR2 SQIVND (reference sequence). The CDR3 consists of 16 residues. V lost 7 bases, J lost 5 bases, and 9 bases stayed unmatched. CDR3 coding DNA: TGTGCCAGTACCTCCCGGACTAGCGGGACCAACAATGAGCAGTTCTTC. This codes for CASTSRTSGTNNEQFF.

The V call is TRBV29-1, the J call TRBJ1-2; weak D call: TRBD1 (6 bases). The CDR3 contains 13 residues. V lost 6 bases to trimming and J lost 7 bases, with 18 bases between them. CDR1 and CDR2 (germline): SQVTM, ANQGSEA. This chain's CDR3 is CSVDFRGQGGYTF. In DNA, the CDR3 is TGCAGCGTAGATTTCCGGGGGCAGGGTGGCTACACCTTC.

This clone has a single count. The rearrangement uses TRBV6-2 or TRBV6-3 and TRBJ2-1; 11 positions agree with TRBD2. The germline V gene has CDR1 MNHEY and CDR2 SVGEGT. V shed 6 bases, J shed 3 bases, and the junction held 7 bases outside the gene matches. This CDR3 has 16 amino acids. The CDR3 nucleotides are TGTGCCAGCAGCCCCGGGACTAGCGGATACTACAATGAGCAGTTCTTC. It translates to CASSPGTSGYYNEQFF.